Listed below are T cell receptor beta chains from one sample, sequenced in a study of T cell clonotyping in hematopoietic cell transplantation. Sequencing was performed with immunoSEQ multiplex PCR; in TCRdb, only in-frame clones are kept and a portion is missing. Altogether around 16,000 clones are present, just over 90% being singletons, with the ten largest covering less than 2%. The specimen comprised peripheral blood mononuclear cells, sampled before stem cell transplant. Receptor source: a man aged 18-30 years with biphenotypic leukemia. Some clones in this sample may be carry-over from other donors' samples. CDR3s leave out the opening cysteine and the closing phenylalanine or tryptophan.

CDR3 length | J gene | V gene | CDR3 protein
14 | TRBJ2-3 | TRBV4-1 | ASSQVWDRDADTQY
12 | TRBJ2-2 | TRBV4-3 | ASSPRGITGELF
12 | TRBJ2-3 | TRBV4-1 | ASSPRWGTDTQY
14 | TRBJ1-6 | TRBV30 | AAHPQGAGKNSPLH
12 | TRBJ2-2 | TRBV14 | ASSQDPSAGELF
14 | TRBJ1-1 | TRBV4-1 | ASSQVVDRLNTEAF
11 | TRBJ1-1 | TRBV30 | AWSRGEGTEAF
12 | TRBJ1-2 | TRBV9 | ASSVENLSNGYT
12 | TRBJ2-7 | TRBV7-9 | ASSFSGGFGEQY
13 | TRBJ2-5 | TRBV6-6 | ASSRIGTGAETQY
12 | TRBJ1-2 | TRBV9 | ASSVGFGGNGYT
15 | TRBJ1-6 | TRBV25-1 | ASSDTDRGSYNSPLH
12 | TRBJ1-3 | TRBV2 | ASTYGLSGNTIY
13 | TRBJ1-5 | TRBV25-1 | ASSEGHYSNQPQH
11 | TRBJ2-2 | TRBV7-7 | ASSLDVTGELF
12 | TRBJ2-1 | TRBV25-1 | ATGRGDDYNEQF
12 | TRBJ1-2 | TRBV2 | ASSTGQGNYGYT
11 | TRBJ1-2 | TRBV30 | AWSVLTLLSYT
12 | TRBJ2-2 | TRBV4-1 | ASSRSGGTGELF
14 | TRBJ2-3 | TRBV5-4 | ASSLDLLTVDDTQY
12 | TRBJ1-1 | TRBV7-9 | ASTRGGVNTEAF
14 | TRBJ1-4 | TRBV19 | ASSIDQARRPGRLF
13 | TRBJ2-3 | TRBV6-4 | ASSLGEASTDTQY
11 | TRBJ1-1 | TRBV5-6 | ASSLGQGPRSF
12 | TRBJ1-6 | TRBV19 | ASRAETGNSPLH
12 | TRBJ1-5 | TRBV25-1 | ASSEWLGNQPQH
11 | TRBJ1-1 | TRBV28 | ASSLWGGGQAF
11 | TRBJ1-1 | TRBV19 | ATNRGPGTEAF
10 | TRBJ2-7 | TRBV29-1 | SVARGSYEQY
15 | TRBJ1-1 | TRBV4-3 | ASSQDLAYSENTEAF
12 | TRBJ2-5 | TRBV5-1 | ASSSDRGGKTQY
11 | TRBJ2-7 | TRBV11-3 | ASSRGLSYEQY
12 | TRBJ1-2 | TRBV6-5 | ASSYGGTDNGYT
12 | TRBJ2-1 | TRBV13 | ASSSGLANNEQF
14 | TRBJ1-5 | TRBV7-2 | ASSLEGAYSNQPQH
16 | TRBJ2-5 | TRBV7-9 | ASSLPSGTSGGGETQY
14 | TRBJ1-6 | TRBV5-1 | ASSLVSGPGNSPLH
12 | TRBJ1-6 | TRBV19 | ASSRATTSSPLH
12 | TRBJ1-1 | TRBV19 | ASRGLSKSPEAF
11 | TRBJ2-5 | TRBV6-4 | ASSEKAEETQY
12 | TRBJ1-1 | TRBV5-1 | ASRIGTMNTEAF
12 | TRBJ1-3 | TRBV6-5 | ASSYTISGNTIY
12 | TRBJ1-5 | TRBV2 | ASSVQGWDQPQH
13 | TRBJ1-2 | TRBV27 | ASSVGWGAAFGYT
12 | TRBJ1-1 | TRBV5-1 | ASSLAGGGTEAF
11 | TRBJ2-7 | TRBV9 | ASSVGLYYEQY
11 | TRBJ2-5 | TRBV19 | ASSLAGDETQY
12 | TRBJ1-1 | TRBV30 | AWSTGQGVAEAF
11 | TRBJ1-1 | TRBV9 | ASSVGRNTEAF
13 | TRBJ1-2 | TRBV27 | ASSRAGAEGHGYT
16 | NA | TRBV4-3 | ASSHEPLGGASGYEQY
13 | TRBJ1-6 | TRBV2 | ASSRIGGFNSPLH
12 | TRBJ2-3 | TRBV29-1 | SVEETIGGWRQY
12 | TRBJ2-2 | TRBV28 | ASRSNGNTGELF
13 | TRBJ2-2 | TRBV6-5 | ASSYSNRGTGELF